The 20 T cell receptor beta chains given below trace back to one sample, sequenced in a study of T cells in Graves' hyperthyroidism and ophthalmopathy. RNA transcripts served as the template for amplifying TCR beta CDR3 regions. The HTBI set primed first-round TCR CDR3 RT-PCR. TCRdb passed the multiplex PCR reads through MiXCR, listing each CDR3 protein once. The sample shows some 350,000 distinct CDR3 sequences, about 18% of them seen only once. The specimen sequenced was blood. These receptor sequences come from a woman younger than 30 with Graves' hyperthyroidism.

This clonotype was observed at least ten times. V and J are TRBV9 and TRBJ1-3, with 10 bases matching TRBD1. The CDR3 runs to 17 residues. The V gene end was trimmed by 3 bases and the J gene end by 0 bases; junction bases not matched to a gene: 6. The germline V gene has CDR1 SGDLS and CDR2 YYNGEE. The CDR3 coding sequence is TGTGCCAGCAGCGGACAGGGGGCTTCTTTCTCTGGAAACACCATATATTTT. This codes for CASSGQGASFSGNTIYF.

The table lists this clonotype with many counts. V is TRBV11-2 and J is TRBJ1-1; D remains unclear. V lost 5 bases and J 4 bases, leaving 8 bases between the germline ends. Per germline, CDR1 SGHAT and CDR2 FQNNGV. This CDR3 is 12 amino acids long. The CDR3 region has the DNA TGTGCCAGCAGCGCAGGATCCACTGAAGCTTTCTTT. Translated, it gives CASSAGSTEAFF. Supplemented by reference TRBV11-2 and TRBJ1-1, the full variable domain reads EAGVAQSPRYKIIEKRQSVAFWCNPISGHATLYWYQQILGQGPKLLIQFQNNGVVDDSQLPKDRFSAERLKGVDSTLKIQPAKLEDSAVYLCASSAGSTEAFFGQGTRLTVV.

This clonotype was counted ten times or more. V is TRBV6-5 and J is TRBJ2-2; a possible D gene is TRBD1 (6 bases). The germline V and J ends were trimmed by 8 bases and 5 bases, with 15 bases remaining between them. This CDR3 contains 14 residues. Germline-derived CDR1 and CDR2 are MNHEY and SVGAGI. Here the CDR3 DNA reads TGTGCCAGCTCGACACAGGGCCGGACCGGGGAGCTGTTTTTT. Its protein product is CASSTQGRTGELFF.

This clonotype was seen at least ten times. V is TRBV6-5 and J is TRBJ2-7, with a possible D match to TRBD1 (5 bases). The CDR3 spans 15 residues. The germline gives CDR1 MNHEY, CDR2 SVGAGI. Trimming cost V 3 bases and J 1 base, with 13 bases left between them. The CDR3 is CASSYDSRRSYEQYF. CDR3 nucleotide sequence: TGTGCCAGCAGTTATGACAGCCGAAGGTCCTACGAGCAGTACTTC.

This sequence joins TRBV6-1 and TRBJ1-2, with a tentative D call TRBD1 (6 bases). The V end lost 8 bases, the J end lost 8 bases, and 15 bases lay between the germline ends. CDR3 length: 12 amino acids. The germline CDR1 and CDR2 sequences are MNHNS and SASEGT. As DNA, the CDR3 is TGTGCCAGCGGGACCACGGGGGGCGGCTACACCTTC. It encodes CASGTTGGGYTF.

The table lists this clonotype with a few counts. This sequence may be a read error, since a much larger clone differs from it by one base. The CDR3 loop reads CASSYSGFAGKDTEAFF. CDR3 sequence (DNA): TGTGCCAGCAGTTACTCAGGCTTCGCAGGGAAGGACACTGAAGCTTTCTTT. V is TRBV6-5 and J is TRBJ1-1; a possible D gene is TRBD1 (5 bases). The CDR3 consists of 17 residues. The V gene's germline CDR1 is MNHEY and CDR2 SVGAGI. Trimming removed 0 bases from V and 3 bases from J, with 17 bases in between.

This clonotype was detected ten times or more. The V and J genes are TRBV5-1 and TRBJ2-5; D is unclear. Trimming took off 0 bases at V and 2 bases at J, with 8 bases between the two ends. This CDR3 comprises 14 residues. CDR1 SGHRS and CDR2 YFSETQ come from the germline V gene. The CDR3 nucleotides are TGCGCCAGCAGCTTGGTTCCCACACAAGAGACCCAGTACTTC. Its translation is CASSLVPTQETQYF.

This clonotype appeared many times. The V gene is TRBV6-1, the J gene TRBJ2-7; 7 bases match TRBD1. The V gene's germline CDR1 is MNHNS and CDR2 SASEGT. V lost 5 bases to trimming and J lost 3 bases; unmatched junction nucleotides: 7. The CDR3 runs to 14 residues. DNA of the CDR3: TGTGCCAGCAGTCAACGGACAGGACTCTACGAGCAGTACTTC. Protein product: CASSQRTGLYEQYF.

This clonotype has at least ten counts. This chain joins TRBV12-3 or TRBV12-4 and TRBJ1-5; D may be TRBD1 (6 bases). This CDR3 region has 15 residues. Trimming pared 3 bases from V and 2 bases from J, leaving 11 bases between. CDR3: CASSFYRAGNQPQHF. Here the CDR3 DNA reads TGTGCCAGCAGTTTTTACAGGGCCGGCAATCAGCCCCAGCATTTT.

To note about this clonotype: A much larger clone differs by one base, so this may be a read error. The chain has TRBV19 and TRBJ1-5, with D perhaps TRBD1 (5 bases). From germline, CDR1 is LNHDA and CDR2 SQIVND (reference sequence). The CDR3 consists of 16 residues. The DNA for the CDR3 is TGTGCCAGTAGTATTGGGGGGAGTCTGGGCAATCATCCCCAGCATTTT. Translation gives CASSIGGSLGNHPQHF.

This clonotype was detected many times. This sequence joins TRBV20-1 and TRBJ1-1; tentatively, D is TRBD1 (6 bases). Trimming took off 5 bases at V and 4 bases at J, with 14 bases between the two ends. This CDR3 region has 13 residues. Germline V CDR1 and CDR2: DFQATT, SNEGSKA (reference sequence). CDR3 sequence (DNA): TGCAGTGCTGAGTATGGGGGCGGCACTGAAGCTTTCTTT. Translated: CSAEYGGGTEAFF.

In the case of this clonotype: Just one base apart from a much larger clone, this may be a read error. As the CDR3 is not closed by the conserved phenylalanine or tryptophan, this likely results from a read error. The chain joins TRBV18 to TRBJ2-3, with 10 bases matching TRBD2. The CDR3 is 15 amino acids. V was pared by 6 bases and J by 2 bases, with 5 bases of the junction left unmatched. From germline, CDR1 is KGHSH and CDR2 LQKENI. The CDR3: CASSPLAGVTDTQYC. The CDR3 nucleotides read TGTGCCAGCTCGCCCCTAGCGGGGGTCACAGATACGCAGTATTGT.

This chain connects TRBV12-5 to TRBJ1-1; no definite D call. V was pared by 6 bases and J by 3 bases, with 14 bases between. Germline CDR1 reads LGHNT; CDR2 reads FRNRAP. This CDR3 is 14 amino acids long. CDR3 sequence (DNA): TGTGCTAGTGGCCTGGACGTCATATACACTGAAGCTTTCTTT. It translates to CASGLDVIYTEAFF.

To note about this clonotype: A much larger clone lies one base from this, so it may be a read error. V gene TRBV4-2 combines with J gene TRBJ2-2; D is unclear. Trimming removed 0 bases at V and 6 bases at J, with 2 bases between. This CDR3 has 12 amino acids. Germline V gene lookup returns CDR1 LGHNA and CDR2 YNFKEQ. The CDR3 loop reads CASSQDPGELFF. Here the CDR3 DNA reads TGTGCCAGCAGCCAAGACCCCGGGGAGCTGTTTTTT.

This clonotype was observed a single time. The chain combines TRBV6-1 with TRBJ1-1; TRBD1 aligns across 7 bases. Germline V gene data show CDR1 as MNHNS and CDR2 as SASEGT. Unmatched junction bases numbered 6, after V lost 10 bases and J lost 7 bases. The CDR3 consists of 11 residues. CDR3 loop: CATLRQGEAFF. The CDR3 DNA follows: TGTGCCACCTTACGACAGGGTGAAGCTTTCTTT.

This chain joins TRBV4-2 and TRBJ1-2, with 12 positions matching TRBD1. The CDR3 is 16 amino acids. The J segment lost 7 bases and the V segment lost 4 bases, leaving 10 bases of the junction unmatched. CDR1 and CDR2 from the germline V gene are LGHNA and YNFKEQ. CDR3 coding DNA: TGTGCCAGCAGCCGCTCGGGACAGGGGGCTACTAGTGGCTACACCTTC. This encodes CASSRSGQGATSGYTF.

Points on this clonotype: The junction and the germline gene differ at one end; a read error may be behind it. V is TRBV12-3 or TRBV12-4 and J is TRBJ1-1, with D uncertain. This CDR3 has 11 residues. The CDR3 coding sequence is TGTGTCAGCACGGGTACAGCTGAAGCTTTCTTT. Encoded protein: CVSTGTAEAFF.

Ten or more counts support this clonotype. The DNA of the CDR3 is TGCAGTGCTAAGGACAGGGGGTTGGATGGCTACACCTTC. This gives the protein CSAKDRGLDGYTF. The chain couples TRBV20-1 to TRBJ1-2; 10 bases are shared with TRBD1. CDR3 length: 13 residues. V shed 4 bases and J 6 bases; nucleotides not matched to a gene: 5. Per germline, CDR1 DFQATT and CDR2 SNEGSKA (reference sequence).

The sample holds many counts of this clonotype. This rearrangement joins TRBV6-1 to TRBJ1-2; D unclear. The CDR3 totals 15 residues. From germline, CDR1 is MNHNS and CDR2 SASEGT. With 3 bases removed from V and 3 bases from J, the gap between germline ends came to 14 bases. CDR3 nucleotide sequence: TGTGCCAGCAGTGACCCAAACAGAGTCCACTATGGCTACACCTTC. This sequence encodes CASSDPNRVHYGYTF.

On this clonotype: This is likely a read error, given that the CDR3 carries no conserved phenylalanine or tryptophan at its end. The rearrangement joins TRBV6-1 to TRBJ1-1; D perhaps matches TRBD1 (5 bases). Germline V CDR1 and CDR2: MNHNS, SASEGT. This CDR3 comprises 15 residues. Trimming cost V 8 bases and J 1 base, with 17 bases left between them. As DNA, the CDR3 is TGTGCCAGCTCCCAACACGGGGCGGGGAACACTGAAGCTTTCTAT. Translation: CASSQHGAGNTEAFY.